These T cell receptor beta chains were read from a single sample in a study of blood T cell repertoires in COVID-19. Data came from immunoSEQ multiplex PCR; TCRdb stores just in-frame clones and leaves some out. The data hold about 210,000 clones, with about 86% observed a single time. Specimen: peripheral blood. These receptors were collected from a woman in her forties or fifties with acute or convalescent COVID-19. The CDR3 runs from the conserved cysteine through the conserved F or W. Each record gives: D gene, V gene, J gene, clone size, CDR3 DNA, CDR3 protein. A D gene is named only where the DNA matches it firmly. Size tells how often a clone was seen (once, few, many) or the class of an expanded clone, and some rows leave it out.

D: .; V: TRBV5-1; J: TRBJ1-6; size: .; DNA: TGCGCCAGCAGCTTGGAGGGGGGGCGTGATTCACCCCTCCACTTT; CDR3: CASSLEGGRDSPLHF
D: .; V: TRBV9; J: TRBJ2-4; size: few; DNA: TGTGCCAGCAGCGTAGATCCTAGCAAAGGCATTCAGTACTTC; CDR3: CASSVDPSKGIQYF
D: TRBD2; V: TRBV5-1; J: TRBJ2-1; size: .; DNA: TGCGCCAGCAGCTTAGCTAGCGGGAGTAGTGAGCAGTTCTTC; CDR3: CASSLASGSSEQFF
D: .; V: TRBV5-6; J: TRBJ2-1; size: .; DNA: TGTGCCAGCAGCTTGCCTACTAGAGGCAATGAGCAGTTCTTC; CDR3: CASSLPTRGNEQFF
D: .; V: TRBV28; J: TRBJ1-1; size: many; DNA: TGTGCCAGCAATCTCTCCGGGGGGCTTGAAGCTTTCTTT; CDR3: CASNLSGGLEAFF
D: .; V: TRBV28; J: TRBJ2-1; size: .; DNA: TGTGCCAGCTCCTTTGGAGGAGCCGGCTACAATGAGCAGTTCTTC; CDR3: CASSFGGAGYNEQFF
D: .; V: TRBV7-2; J: TRBJ2-3; size: .; DNA: TGTGCCAGCAGCCCCTCGAGAAGGAGAGGAACTAGCACAGATACGCAGTATTTT; CDR3: CASSPSRRRGTSTDTQYF
D: TRBD1; V: TRBV9; J: TRBJ2-1; size: .; DNA: TGTGCCAGCAGCGCATCCGGGACAGGGATGTCCAATGAGCAGTTCTTC; CDR3: CASSASGTGMSNEQFF
D: TRBD2; V: TRBV2; J: TRBJ2-5; size: .; DNA: TGTGCCAGCAGTGCGGGACTAGCGGGGCTCCAAGAGACCCAGTACTTC; CDR3: CASSAGLAGLQETQYF
D: .; V: TRBV11-2; J: TRBJ2-4; size: .; DNA: TGTGCCAGCAGCCTGCCCTATGGAGCCAAAAACATTCAGTACTTC; CDR3: CASSLPYGAKNIQYF
D: .; V: TRBV9; J: TRBJ2-2; size: .; DNA: TGTGCCAGCAGCGTAGAAGGAGAGGGCACCGGGGAGCTGTTTTTT; CDR3: CASSVEGEGTGELFF
D: TRBD1; V: TRBV28; J: TRBJ1-1; size: .; DNA: TGTGCCAGCAGTCCCCGATCGTGGACAGGGGACACTGAAGCTTTCTTT; CDR3: CASSPRSWTGDTEAFF
D: .; V: TRBV5-6; J: TRBJ1-3; size: .; DNA: TGTGCCAGCAGCGTTGACAGCTCTGGAAACACCATATATTTT; CDR3: CASSVDSSGNTIYF
D: .; V: TRBV2; J: TRBJ2-5; size: .; DNA: TGTGCCAGCAGTGAAGGGTCTAGCCCGGTGGAGACCCAGTACTTC; CDR3: CASSEGSSPVETQYF
D: .; V: TRBV11-2; J: TRBJ2-7; size: .; DNA: TGTGCCAGCAGCTTCGGGAGTAGCTCCTACGAGCAGTACTTC; CDR3: CASSFGSSSYEQYF
D: .; V: TRBV11-2; J: TRBJ1-6; size: once; DNA: TGTGCCAGCAGCTTAAGGGGCATCTATAATTCACCCCTCCACTTT; CDR3: CASSLRGIYNSPLHF
D: TRBD2; V: TRBV5-4; J: TRBJ2-1; size: .; DNA: TGTGCCAGCAGCTGGGGACTAGCGGGAGAGTCGACTGAGCAGTTCTTC; CDR3: CASSWGLAGESTEQFF